This T cell receptor (beta chain) was captured in a study of T cells in Graves' hyperthyroidism and ophthalmopathy. With regard to this clonotype: Being one base from a much bigger clone, this may be a read error.

RNA transcripts provided the source from which TCR beta CDR3 regions were amplified. The HTBI primer set was used in a first-round RT-PCR of the TCR CDR3. TCRdb fed the multiplex PCR reads into MiXCR, producing one record per CDR3 protein. The repertoire consists of over 700,000 distinct CDR3 sequences, with 30% to 40% occurring once and the leading ten covering around 32%. The CDR3 has 10 residues. Deletions cut 5 bases from V and 6 bases from J, with 5 bases between. Germline V lookup: CDR1 ENHRY, CDR2 SYGVKD. Material: blood. The TCR comes from a middle-aged woman with Graves' hyperthyroidism. V usage is TRBV10-3 and J usage is TRBJ2-7; no clear D gene. CDR3 region: CAISYPEQYF. The CDR3 DNA is TGTGCCATCAGTTATCCCGAGCAGTACTTC.